The 19 T cell receptor beta chains in this list originate from one sample, sequenced in a study of T cell responses to AZD1222 COVID-19 vaccine. TCRdb keeps only in-frame clones here, not all; method: immunoSEQ multiplex PCR. The repertoire consists of about 140,000 clones, with about 90% occurring once and the leading ten covering approximately 1.8%. Sequenced material: peripheral blood, taken 28 days after the second AZD1222 dose. These TCRs come from an adult who received the AZD1222 COVID-19 vaccine.

The chain joins TRBV11-2 to TRBJ2-7; D perhaps matches TRBD1 (6 bases). Germline CDR1 and CDR2: SGHAT and FQNNGV. Trimming stripped 5 bases from V and 0 bases from J, with 14 bases between. There are 15 residues in the CDR3. CDR3 DNA sequence: TGTGCCAGCAGCCTACGGACAGATAGCTCCTACGAGCAGTACTTC. Amino acids: CASSLRTDSSYEQYF.

The chain recombines TRBV5-8 with TRBJ2-5, with 7 bases aligning to TRBD2. The V gene end was trimmed by 3 bases and the J gene end by 5 bases; junction bases not matched to a gene: 10. CDR1 is SGHTS and CDR2 is YDEGEE in the germline V gene. This CDR3 region has 15 residues. The DNA for the CDR3 is TGTGCCAGCAGCTCCGAGGAGGGAGGGTATGAGACCCAGTACTTC. Its protein product is CASSSEEGGYETQYF. The whole variable domain, filled in from reference TRBV5-8 and TRBJ2-5, reads EAGVTQSPTHLIKTRGQQATLRCSPISGHTSVYWYQQALGLGLQFLLWYDEGEERNRGNFPPRFSGRQFPNYSSELNVNALELEDSALYLCASSSEEGGYETQYFGPGTRLLVL.

V is TRBV5-1 and J is TRBJ1-2, with 7 bases matching TRBD1. V lost 4 bases, J lost 5 bases, and 11 bases stayed unmatched. The CDR3 loop spans 15 amino acids. Per germline, CDR1 SGHRS and CDR2 YFSETQ. In DNA, the CDR3 is TGCGCCAGCAGCAGAGAAGGGGGCGCTGGGTATGGCTACACCTTC. The encoded protein is CASSREGGAGYGYTF.

V usage is TRBV2 and J usage is TRBJ2-2; either TRBD1 or TRBD2 may supply D (7 bases each). V shed 7 bases and J shed 1 base, with 10 bases lying between them. Germline loops: CDR1 SNHLY, CDR2 FYNNEI. The CDR3 is 14 amino acids. CDR3 loop: CASKRDRNTGELFF. DNA of the CDR3: TGTGCCAGCAAGCGGGACAGGAACACCGGGGAGCTGTTTTTT.

This chain connects TRBV6-5 to TRBJ1-1; the D gene is possibly TRBD1 (6 bases). V was pared by 7 bases and J by 5 bases, with 14 bases between. Germline V gene data show CDR1 as MNHEY and CDR2 as SVGAGI. The CDR3 loop spans 13 amino acids. The CDR3 DNA reads as TGTGCCAGCACGAGGGGGGCTGGGACTGAAGCTTTCTTT. The encoded protein is CASTRGAGTEAFF.

This clone was seen only a few times. The chain couples TRBV28 to TRBJ1-6, with unresolved D. Between the trimmed V and J ends, which lost 5 bases and 10 bases, there was a span of 15 bases. The CDR3 covers 14 residues. Germline V lookup: CDR1 MDHEN, CDR2 SYDVKM. CDR3 nucleotide sequence: TGTGCCAGCAGTCGTAGGCCTCCGGGGTCACCCCTCCACTTT. Translated, it gives CASSRRPPGSPLHF.

This clone was seen only once. The chain carries TRBV11-1 and TRBJ1-1, with a tentative D call TRBD1 (5 bases). This CDR3 contains 14 residues. The V gene lost 7 bases and the J gene lost 4 bases, with 16 bases spanning the gap. Germline CDR1 reads SGHAT; CDR2 reads FQDESV (reference sequence). The CDR3 reads CASTLGGTITEAFF. Here the CDR3 DNA reads TGTGCCAGCACTTTGGGGGGGACGATCACTGAAGCTTTCTTT.

In DNA form, the CDR3 reads TGTGCCACCAGCAGAGAGTACCTAGATACGCAGTATTTT. Protein sequence: CATSREYLDTQYF. The chain carries TRBV15 and TRBJ2-3; D unclear. In germline, CDR1 is LNHNV, CDR2 YYDKDF (reference sequence). The CDR3 covers 13 residues. V was clipped by 0 bases and J by 5 bases, with 6 bases between them.

This chain uses TRBV27 with TRBJ1-5, with D perhaps TRBD1 (5 bases). The CDR3 extends over 15 amino acids. Trimming removed 6 bases at V and 5 bases at J, with 17 bases between. The germline gives CDR1 MNHEY, CDR2 SMNVEV (reference sequence). The CDR3 region has the DNA TGTGCCAGCAGGCCCCGATGGGGGACGGATCAGCCCCAGCATTTT. Translating it yields CASRPRWGTDQPQHF.

V usage is TRBV5-1 and J usage is TRBJ1-3; D may be TRBD1 (5 bases). The V gene lost 3 bases and the J gene lost 0 bases, with 10 bases spanning the gap. This CDR3 comprises 15 residues. Germline CDR1 SGHRS, CDR2 YFSETQ. The CDR3 nucleotides read TGCGCCAGCAGCTCCGCAGGGATCTCTGGAAACACCATATATTTT. Translation: CASSSAGISGNTIYF.

In regard to this clone: Other DNA sequences of this sample code for an identical CDR3. The gene calls are TRBV11-3 and TRBJ2-2; no clear D gene. Germline assignment: CDR1 SGHNT and CDR2 YENEEA. The CDR3 sequence is 13 residues long. V was clipped by 1 base and J by 4 bases, with 4 bases between them. The CDR3, as DNA: TGTGCCAGCAGCTTAGTGGCCACCGGGGAGCTGTTTTTT. As protein: CASSLVATGELFF.

The V gene is TRBV29-1, the J gene TRBJ2-2; TRBD2 matches 10 bases. The CDR3 contains 15 residues. V lost 8 bases to trimming and J lost 4 bases; unmatched junction nucleotides: 10. The germline V gene encodes CDR1 SQVTM and CDR2 ANQGSEA. CDR3 DNA: TGCAGCACCTTTAGCGGGGGGAAATCCACCGGGGAGCTGTTTTTT. This sequence encodes CSTFSGGKSTGELFF.

The chain is built from TRBV4-3 and TRBJ2-1; 8 positions match TRBD2. The CDR3 length is 17 residues. V shed 1 base, J shed 4 bases, and the junction held 9 bases outside the gene matches. The germline V gene has CDR1 LGHNA and CDR2 YSLEER. The CDR3 bases are TGCGCCAGCAGCCAAGCCGCCACTAGCGGTCTATACAATGAGCAGTTCTTC. This gives the protein CASSQAATSGLYNEQFF.

V is TRBV4-3 and J is TRBJ1-2, with TRBD1 matching 12 bases. V dropped 4 bases and J dropped 7; count of bases not matched to a gene: 4. The CDR3 spans 14 residues. The V gene's germline CDR1 is LGHNA and CDR2 YSLEER. Here the CDR3 reads CASSLGTGGGGYTF. Here the CDR3 DNA reads TGCGCCAGCAGCCTAGGGACAGGGGGCGGTGGCTACACCTTC.

This sequence joins TRBV2 and TRBJ1-2; 7 nucleotides match TRBD1. The germline gives CDR1 SNHLY, CDR2 FYNNEI. V lost 6 bases to trimming and J lost 4 bases; unmatched junction nucleotides: 8. The CDR3 extends over 14 amino acids. The CDR3 sequence: CASSYKTGSYGYTF. The DNA of the CDR3 is TGTGCCAGCAGCTACAAGACAGGGAGCTATGGCTACACCTTC.

The J gene is TRBJ2-7, the V gene TRBV6-5, with TRBD2 identical over 7 bases. The J call may be mistaken, given a closer DNA end match to TRBJ2-1. CDR1 and CDR2 from the germline V gene are MNHEY and SVGAGI. This CDR3 spans 15 amino acids. The CDR3 is CASRITSVETNEQFF. The CDR3 DNA reads as TGTGCCAGCAGAATTACTAGCGTAGAAACCAATGAGCAGTTCTTC.

The chain has TRBV10-3 and TRBJ1-1; a weak D match, TRBD1 (6 bases). V was pared by 11 bases and J by 1 base, with 14 bases between. Per germline, CDR1 ENHRY and CDR2 SYGVKD. The CDR3 spans 13 residues. The CDR3 loop is CAGRQDRNTEAFF. In DNA form, the CDR3 reads TGTGCCGGCAGACAGGATAGGAACACTGAAGCTTTCTTT.

The chain couples TRBV6-1 to TRBJ1-5; TRBD1 agrees at 7 bases. The CDR3 is 13 residues long. J gave up 8 bases and V 1 base, and 2 bases lay outside the gene matches. Germline V gives CDR1 MNHNS, CDR2 SASEGT. This CDR3 is CASSEEGAKPQHF. CDR3 coding DNA: TGTGCCAGCAGTGAAGAGGGGGCGAAGCCCCAGCATTTT.

This rearrangement joins TRBV27 to TRBJ1-2; 7 bases match TRBD1. Germline V gene sequence: CDR1 MNHEY, CDR2 SMNVEV (reference sequence). The junction had 6 bases not matched to a gene; V was cut back by 2 bases and J by 3 bases. CDR3 length equals 15 residues. The CDR3 loop reads CASSLRGTVYYGYTF. The CDR3 DNA follows: TGTGCCAGCAGTTTAAGGGGGACAGTATACTATGGCTACACCTTC.